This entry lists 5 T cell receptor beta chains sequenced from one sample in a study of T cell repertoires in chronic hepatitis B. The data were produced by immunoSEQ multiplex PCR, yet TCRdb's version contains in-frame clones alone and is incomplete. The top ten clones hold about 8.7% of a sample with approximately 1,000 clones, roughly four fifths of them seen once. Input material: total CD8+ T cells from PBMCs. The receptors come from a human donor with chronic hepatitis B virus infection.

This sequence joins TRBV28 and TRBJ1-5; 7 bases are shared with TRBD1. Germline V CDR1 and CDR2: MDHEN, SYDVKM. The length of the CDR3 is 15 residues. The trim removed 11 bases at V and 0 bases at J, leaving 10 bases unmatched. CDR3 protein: CACKQGSYSNQPQHF. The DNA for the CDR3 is TGTGCCTGCAAACAGGGGAGCTATAGCAATCAGCCCCAGCATTTT. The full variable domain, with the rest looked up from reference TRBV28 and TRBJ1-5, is DVKVTQSSRYLVKRTGEKVFLECVQDMDHENMFWYRQDPGLGLRLIYFSYDVKMKEKGDIPEGYSVSREKKERFSLILESASTNQTSMYLCACKQGSYSNQPQHFGDGTRLSIL.

The CDR3, as DNA: TGTGCCAGCAGCCCTTCGGGGGGACAGGGGTATCAGCCCCAGCATTTT. It encodes CASSPSGGQGYQPQHF. This chain connects TRBV11-2 to TRBJ1-5; 10 positions match TRBD1. J gave up 5 bases and V 5 bases, and 9 bases lay outside the gene matches. The CDR3 runs to 16 residues. From germline, CDR1 is SGHAT and CDR2 FQNNGV. The whole variable domain, remainder taken from reference TRBV11-2 and TRBJ1-5, is EAGVAQSPRYKIIEKRQSVAFWCNPISGHATLYWYQQILGQGPKLLIQFQNNGVVDDSQLPKDRFSAERLKGVDSTLKIQPAKLEDSAVYLCASSPSGGQGYQPQHFGDGTRLSIL.

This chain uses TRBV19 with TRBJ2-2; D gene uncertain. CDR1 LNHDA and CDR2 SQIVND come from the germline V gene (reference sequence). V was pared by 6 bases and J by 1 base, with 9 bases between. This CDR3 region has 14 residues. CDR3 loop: CASRAGRNTGELFF. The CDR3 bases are TGTGCCAGTAGGGCAGGCCGGAACACCGGGGAGCTGTTTTTT.

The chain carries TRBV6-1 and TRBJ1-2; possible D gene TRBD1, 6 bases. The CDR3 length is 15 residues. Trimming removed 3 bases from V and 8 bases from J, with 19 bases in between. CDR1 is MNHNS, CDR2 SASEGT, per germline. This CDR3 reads CASSEADSPSVGYTF. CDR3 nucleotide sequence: TGTGCCAGCAGTGAGGCGGACAGCCCCTCGGTAGGCTACACCTTC.

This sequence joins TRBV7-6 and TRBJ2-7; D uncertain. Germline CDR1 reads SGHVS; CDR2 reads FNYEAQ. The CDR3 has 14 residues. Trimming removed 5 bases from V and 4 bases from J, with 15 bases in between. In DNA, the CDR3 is TGTGCCAGCAGCAAGCTGTCCCTATCATACGAGCAGTACTTC. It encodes CASSKLSLSYEQYF.